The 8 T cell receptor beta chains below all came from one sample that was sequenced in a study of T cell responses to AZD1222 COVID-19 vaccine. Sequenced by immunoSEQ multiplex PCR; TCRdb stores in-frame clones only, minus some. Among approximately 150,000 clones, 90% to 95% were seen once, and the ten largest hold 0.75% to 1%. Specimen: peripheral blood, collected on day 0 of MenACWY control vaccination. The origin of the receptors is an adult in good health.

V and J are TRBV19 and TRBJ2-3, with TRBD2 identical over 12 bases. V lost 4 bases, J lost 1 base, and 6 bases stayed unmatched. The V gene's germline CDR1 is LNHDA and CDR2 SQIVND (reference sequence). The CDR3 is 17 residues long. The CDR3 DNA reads TGTGCCAGTAGTAGGCTAGCGGGAGGGCGCGGCACAGATACGCAGTATTTT. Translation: CASSRLAGGRGTDTQYF.

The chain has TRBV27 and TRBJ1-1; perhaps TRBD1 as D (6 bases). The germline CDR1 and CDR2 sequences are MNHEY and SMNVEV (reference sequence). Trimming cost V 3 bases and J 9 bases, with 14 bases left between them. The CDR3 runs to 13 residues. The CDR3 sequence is CASSFLGRGKAFF. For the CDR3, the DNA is TGTGCCAGCAGTTTTCTGGGCAGGGGAAAAGCTTTCTTT.

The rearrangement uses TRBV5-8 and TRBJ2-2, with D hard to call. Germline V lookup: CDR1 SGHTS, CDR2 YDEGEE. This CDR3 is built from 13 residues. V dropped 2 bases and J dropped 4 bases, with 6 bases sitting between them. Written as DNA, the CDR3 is TGTGCCAGCAGCTTTGAGGTCACCGGGGAGCTGTTTTTT. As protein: CASSFEVTGELFF.

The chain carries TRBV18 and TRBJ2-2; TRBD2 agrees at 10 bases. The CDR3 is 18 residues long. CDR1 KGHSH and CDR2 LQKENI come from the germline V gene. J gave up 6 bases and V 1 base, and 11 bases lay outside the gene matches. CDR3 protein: CASSPRQLAGTGAGELFF. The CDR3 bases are TGTGCCAGCTCACCACGGCAACTAGCGGGGACCGGCGCCGGGGAGCTGTTTTTT.

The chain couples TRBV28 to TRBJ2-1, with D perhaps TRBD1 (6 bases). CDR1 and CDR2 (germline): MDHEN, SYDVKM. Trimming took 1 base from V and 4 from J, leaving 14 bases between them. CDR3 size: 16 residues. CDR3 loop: CASSLFSRGRYNEQFF. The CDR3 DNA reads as TGTGCCAGCAGTTTATTTAGCAGGGGAAGGTACAATGAGCAGTTCTTC.

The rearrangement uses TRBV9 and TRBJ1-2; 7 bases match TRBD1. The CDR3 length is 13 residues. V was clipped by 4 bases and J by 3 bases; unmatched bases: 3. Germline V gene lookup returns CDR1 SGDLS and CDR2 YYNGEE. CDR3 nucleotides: TGTGCCAGCAGCCCCGACAGGGACTATGGCTACACCTTC. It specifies CASSPDRDYGYTF.

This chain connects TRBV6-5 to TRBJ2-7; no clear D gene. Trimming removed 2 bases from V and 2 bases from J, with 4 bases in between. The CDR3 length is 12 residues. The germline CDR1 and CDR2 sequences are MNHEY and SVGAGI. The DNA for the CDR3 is TGTGCCAGCAGTTACCCCACCTACGAGCAGTACTTC. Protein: CASSYPTYEQYF.

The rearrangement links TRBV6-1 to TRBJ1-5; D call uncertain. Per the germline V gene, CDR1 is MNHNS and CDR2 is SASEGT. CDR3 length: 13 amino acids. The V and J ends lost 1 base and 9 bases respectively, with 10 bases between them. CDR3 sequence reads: CASSEGRRGPQHF. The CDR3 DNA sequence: TGTGCCAGCAGTGAAGGTCGCCGGGGGCCCCAGCATTTT.